The rows below give T cell receptor beta chains drawn from one sample of a study of OX40 agonist ivuxolimab in advanced cancers. Clones were read by immunoSEQ multiplex PCR, and TCRdb kept only the in-frame ones, dropping some. This sample has 75,000 to 100,000 clones, with about nine tenths found just once. The source was CD4+ or CD8+ T cells sorted from blood, collected in a trial of the OX40 agonist ivuxolimab. Source of these receptors: an adult with an advanced solid tumor such as melanoma, head and neck, liver or kidney cancer. CDR3s include the opening cysteine and the closing phenylalanine or tryptophan. D genes are given only for firm matches. Size values are once, few and many counts, or a class for expanded clones, and some rows have none.

D gene: NA; J gene: TRBJ2-3; V gene: TRBV6-6; clone size: NA; CDR3 protein: CASSRSRGSRTDTQYF; CDR3 DNA: TGTGCCAGCAGCCGCTCTCGGGGGTCCCGCACAGATACGCAGTATTTT
D gene: TRBD2; J gene: TRBJ2-5; V gene: TRBV7-2; clone size: NA; CDR3 protein: CASSLSGGRQETQYF; CDR3 DNA: TGTGCCAGCAGCTTATCGGGCGGGAGACAGGAGACCCAGTACTTC
D gene: TRBD1; J gene: TRBJ2-2; V gene: TRBV19; clone size: NA; CDR3 protein: CATQRQGDTGELFF; CDR3 DNA: TGTGCCACTCAGCGACAGGGGGACACCGGGGAGCTGTTTTTT
D gene: NA; J gene: TRBJ2-5; V gene: TRBV28; clone size: NA; CDR3 protein: CASSVGKETQYF; CDR3 DNA: TGTGCCAGCAGTGTAGGGAAGGAGACCCAGTACTTC
D gene: NA; J gene: TRBJ1-2; V gene: TRBV4-1; clone size: NA; CDR3 protein: CASSPGDTGNYGYTF; CDR3 DNA: TGCGCCAGCAGCCCAGGGGACACAGGAAACTATGGCTACACCTTC
D gene: NA; J gene: TRBJ1-6; V gene: TRBV30; clone size: NA; CDR3 protein: CAWSSTGTYNSPLHF; CDR3 DNA: TGTGCCTGGAGTTCAACCGGGACCTATAATTCACCCCTCCACTTT
D gene: NA; J gene: TRBJ1-1; V gene: TRBV19; clone size: NA; CDR3 protein: CASSPQHTMNTEAFF; CDR3 DNA: TGTGCCAGTAGTCCCCAACATACCATGAACACTGAAGCTTTCTTT
D gene: TRBD1; J gene: TRBJ1-5; V gene: TRBV5-6; clone size: NA; CDR3 protein: CASSSGTGGVRSWPQHF; CDR3 DNA: TGTGCCAGCAGCTCCGGGACAGGGGGCGTCCGATCATGGCCCCAGCATTTT
D gene: NA; J gene: TRBJ2-2; V gene: TRBV19; clone size: once; CDR3 protein: CASSIGPYTGELFF; CDR3 DNA: TGTGCCAGTAGTATAGGTCCTTACACCGGGGAGCTGTTTTTT
D gene: NA; J gene: TRBJ2-3; V gene: TRBV18; clone size: NA; CDR3 protein: CASSPQGSDTQYF; CDR3 DNA: TGTGCCAGCTCTCCCCAAGGCTCAGATACGCAGTATTTT
D gene: NA; J gene: TRBJ2-2; V gene: TRBV21-1; clone size: NA; CDR3 protein: CASTLRLAGGPGNTGELFF; CDR3 DNA: TGTGCCAGCACCCTTCGGCTAGCGGGAGGGCCTGGGAACACCGGGGAGCTGTTTTTT
D gene: NA; J gene: TRBJ2-5; V gene: TRBV6-1; clone size: NA; CDR3 protein: CASSDPGLLETQYF; CDR3 DNA: TGTGCCAGCAGTGACCCGGGACTTTTGGAGACCCAGTACTTC
D gene: NA; J gene: TRBJ2-5; V gene: TRBV28; clone size: NA; CDR3 protein: CASSPARGVQTQYF; CDR3 DNA: TGTGCCAGCAGTCCCGCCAGGGGGGTCCAGACCCAGTACTTC
D gene: TRBD2; J gene: TRBJ2-7; V gene: TRBV28; clone size: NA; CDR3 protein: CASKTSGGPLRAYEQYF; CDR3 DNA: TGTGCCAGCAAGACTAGCGGGGGGCCGTTGAGGGCCTACGAGCAGTACTTC
D gene: NA; J gene: TRBJ1-1; V gene: TRBV18; clone size: NA; CDR3 protein: CASSPIVTEAFF; CDR3 DNA: TGTGCCAGCTCACCCATAGTCACTGAAGCTTTCTTT